Listed below are T cell receptor beta chains from one sample, sequenced in a study of beta chain features in type 1 diabetes. Data came from immunoSEQ multiplex PCR; TCRdb stores just in-frame clones and leaves some out. The profile shows 310,000 or so clones, roughly 8% of them singletons. The material sequenced was central memory CD4+ T cells from blood. The receptor source for this set is a young woman in good health. CDR3s include the opening cysteine and the closing phenylalanine or tryptophan. Fields, in order: clone size, J gene, D gene, V gene, CDR3 protein, CDR3 DNA. The D gene is left open where the match is weak. The size of a clone is reported for some rows only, either as once, few or many, or as a class for expanded clones.

size: many
J: TRBJ2-7
D: NA
V: TRBV11-2
CDR3: CASSLDGTFYEQYF
DNA: TGTGCCAGCAGCTTAGATGGTACTTTCTACGAGCAGTACTTC

size: NA
J: TRBJ2-4
D: TRBD1
V: TRBV7-2
CDR3: CASSLGQILNIQYF
DNA: TGTGCCAGCAGCTTGGGACAGATTTTAAACATTCAGTACTTC

size: few
J: TRBJ2-5
D: TRBD2
V: TRBV7-9
CDR3: CASSPGLAGIGFQETQYF
DNA: TGTGCCAGCAGCCCAGGACTAGCGGGAATAGGCTTCCAAGAGACCCAGTACTTC

size: few
J: TRBJ1-1
D: NA
V: TRBV10-3
CDR3: CAISERRLTNTEAFF
DNA: TGTGCCATCAGTGAGAGAAGGCTAACGAACACTGAAGCTTTCTTT

size: NA
J: TRBJ2-5
D: NA
V: TRBV19
CDR3: CASSLQGTGGKKETQYF
DNA: TGTGCCAGTAGTCTCCAGGGAACAGGCGGGAAAAAAGAGACCCAGTACTTC

size: NA
J: TRBJ2-5
D: NA
V: TRBV6-6
CDR3: CASSYSSRQETQYF
DNA: TGTGCCAGCAGTTACTCGAGCAGGCAAGAGACCCAGTACTTC

size: NA
J: TRBJ1-1
D: TRBD1
V: TRBV5-1
CDR3: CASSNRGPNTEAFF
DNA: TGCGCCAGCAGCAACAGGGGCCCGAACACTGAAGCTTTCTTT

size: NA
J: TRBJ2-3
D: TRBD2
V: TRBV6-5
CDR3: CASRPGLAGDTQYF
DNA: TGTGCCAGCAGACCGGGACTAGCCGGAGATACGCAGTATTTT

size: NA
J: TRBJ2-3
D: NA
V: TRBV18
CDR3: CASSPQGTPSTDTQYF
DNA: TGTGCCAGCTCACCCCAAGGGACGCCTAGCACAGATACGCAGTATTTT

size: NA
J: TRBJ2-5
D: NA
V: TRBV10-3
CDR3: CAISASLKETQYF
DNA: TGTGCCATCAGTGCTTCATTAAAAGAGACCCAGTACTTC

size: many
J: TRBJ2-1
D: TRBD2
V: TRBV19
CDR3: CASSAGLAGSNEQFF
DNA: TGTGCCAGTAGTGCAGGACTAGCGGGAAGCAATGAGCAGTTCTTC

size: few
J: TRBJ2-3
D: NA
V: TRBV7-2
CDR3: CASSRQLDSDTQYF
DNA: TGTGCCAGCAGCCGTCAATTGGATTCAGATACGCAGTATTTT

size: NA
J: TRBJ2-1
D: NA
V: TRBV6-1
CDR3: CASSAGSSNEQFF
DNA: TGTGCCAGCAGTGCCGGGAGTTCGAATGAGCAGTTCTTC

size: many
J: TRBJ2-1
D: TRBD1
V: TRBV27
CDR3: CASNKGQSRYNEQFF
DNA: TGTGCCAGCAACAAGGGACAGTCAAGGTACAATGAGCAGTTCTTC

size: few
J: TRBJ1-2
D: TRBD1
V: TRBV10-3
CDR3: CAISEGTGEFGGYTF
DNA: TGTGCCATCAGTGAAGGGACAGGGGAGTTTGGAGGCTACACCTTC

size: NA
J: TRBJ2-3
D: NA
V: TRBV28
CDR3: CASSPAGSDTQYF
DNA: TGTGCCAGCAGCCCCGCCGGGTCAGATACGCAGTATTTT

size: NA
J: TRBJ2-6
D: NA
V: TRBV28
CDR3: CASSLSAGTSSGANVLTF
DNA: TGTGCCAGCAGTTTATCAGCAGGGACGAGCTCTGGGGCCAACGTCCTGACTTTC

size: NA
J: TRBJ2-5
D: TRBD2
V: TRBV19
CDR3: CASSIHGRLAGGQETQYF
DNA: TGTGCCAGTAGTATCCATGGCCGGCTAGCGGGCGGGCAAGAGACCCAGTACTTC

size: NA
J: TRBJ2-3
D: TRBD2
V: TRBV2
CDR3: CASSEARASGRTQYF
DNA: TGTGCCAGCAGTGAAGCCAGGGCCAGCGGGAGGACGCAGTATTTT

size: NA
J: TRBJ2-5
D: TRBD1
V: TRBV29-1
CDR3: CSIGTGEETQYF
DNA: TGCAGCATTGGAACAGGGGAAGAGACCCAGTACTTC

size: NA
J: TRBJ2-7
D: TRBD2
V: TRBV27
CDR3: CASSPHLGTSRSYEQYF
DNA: TGTGCCAGCAGTCCCCACCTCGGGACTAGTAGAAGCTACGAGCAGTACTTC

size: NA
J: TRBJ2-2
D: NA
V: TRBV27
CDR3: CASSLLPGTTGELFF
DNA: TGTGCCAGCAGTTTATTGCCGGGCACCACCGGGGAGCTGTTTTTT

size: many
J: TRBJ1-1
D: TRBD1
V: TRBV2
CDR3: CASSRQGHYTEAFF
DNA: TGTGCCAGCAGTAGACAGGGGCATTACACTGAAGCTTTCTTT

size: few
J: TRBJ2-1
D: TRBD2
V: TRBV6-1
CDR3: CASSDSGRGYNEQFF
DNA: TGTGCCAGCAGTGATAGCGGGAGAGGCTACAATGAGCAGTTCTTC

size: many
J: TRBJ1-4
D: NA
V: TRBV9
CDR3: CASSRDGTNEKLFF
DNA: TGTGCCAGCAGCCGGGACGGAACTAATGAAAAACTGTTTTTT

size: many
J: TRBJ1-2
D: NA
V: TRBV21-1
CDR3: CASSKVGYTF
DNA: TGTGCCAGCAGCAAAGTAGGCTACACCTTC

size: NA
J: TRBJ1-2
D: NA
V: TRBV15
CDR3: CATSSSLGLDGYTF
DNA: TGTGCCACCAGCAGTTCCCTTGGCCTCGATGGCTACACCTTC

size: few
J: TRBJ1-5
D: TRBD1
V: TRBV19
CDR3: CASRKTGVHQPQHF
DNA: TGTGCCAGTAGGAAGACAGGGGTCCATCAGCCCCAGCATTTT

size: few
J: TRBJ2-1
D: TRBD1
V: TRBV5-6
CDR3: CASSWGTGVQNEQFF
DNA: TGTGCCAGCAGCTGGGGGACAGGAGTCCAGAATGAGCAGTTCTTC

size: few
J: TRBJ1-4
D: NA
V: TRBV25-1
CDR3: CASSDRQGGEKLFF
DNA: TGTGCCAGCAGTGATCGGCAGGGAGGAGAAAAACTGTTTTTT

size: NA
J: TRBJ1-1
D: TRBD1
V: TRBV28
CDR3: CASTGQGARTEAFF
DNA: TGTGCCAGCACTGGACAGGGGGCGCGAACTGAAGCTTTCTTT

size: few
J: TRBJ1-1
D: TRBD1
V: TRBV10-3
CDR3: CAISRNTGVGNTEAFF
DNA: TGTGCCATCAGCCGAAATACAGGGGTCGGGAACACTGAAGCTTTCTTT

size: NA
J: TRBJ2-7
D: NA
V: TRBV6-1
CDR3: CASRPGPSSYEQYF
DNA: TGTGCCAGCAGACCGGGACCGAGTTCCTACGAGCAGTACTTC

size: NA
J: TRBJ2-7
D: NA
V: TRBV4-3
CDR3: CASSQDQGLYEQYF
DNA: TGCGCCAGCAGCCAAGATCAGGGACTCTACGAGCAGTACTTC

size: few
J: TRBJ2-7
D: TRBD2
V: TRBV25-1
CDR3: CASSEFGLAGSSYEQYF
DNA: TGTGCCAGCAGTGAATTCGGACTAGCGGGGAGCTCCTACGAGCAGTACTTC

size: NA
J: TRBJ2-5
D: NA
V: TRBV6-4
CDR3: CASSSLAWEWETQYF
DNA: TGTGCCAGCAGCAGTCTAGCCTGGGAGTGGGAGACCCAGTACTTC

size: NA
J: TRBJ2-7
D: NA
V: TRBV7-8
CDR3: CASSLVLSRGGTYEQYF
DNA: TGTGCCAGCAGCTTAGTCCTCTCCAGGGGTGGAACCTACGAGCAGTACTTC

size: few
J: TRBJ1-1
D: NA
V: TRBV9
CDR3: CASSVAPGAKAFF
DNA: TGTGCCAGCAGCGTAGCTCCGGGGGCCAAAGCTTTCTTT

size: NA
J: TRBJ1-1
D: NA
V: TRBV27
CDR3: CASSLPGANTEAFF
DNA: TGTGCCAGCAGTTTACCAGGGGCGAACACTGAAGCTTTCTTT

size: few
J: TRBJ2-7
D: NA
V: TRBV19
CDR3: CASSPDRFLSSYEQYF
DNA: TGTGCCAGTAGTCCAGACAGGTTTTTGAGCTCCTACGAGCAGTACTTC

size: NA
J: TRBJ2-5
D: NA
V: TRBV18
CDR3: CASSPGYQETQYF
DNA: TGTGCCAGCTCACCCGGATACCAAGAGACCCAGTACTTC

size: few
J: TRBJ2-3
D: NA
V: TRBV5-1
CDR3: CASSLYGDTQYF
DNA: TGCGCCAGCAGCTTGTATGGGGATACGCAGTATTTT

size: few
J: TRBJ2-5
D: TRBD2
V: TRBV11-2
CDR3: CASSLAVGSSGDQETQYF
DNA: TGTGCCAGCAGCTTAGCAGTCGGGTCTAGCGGTGATCAAGAGACCCAGTACTTC

size: NA
J: TRBJ1-2
D: NA
V: TRBV7-2
CDR3: CASSLALPRAAGYTF
DNA: TGTGCCAGCAGCTTAGCCCTTCCTAGAGCGGCAGGCTACACCTTC

size: NA
J: TRBJ2-7
D: TRBD2
V: TRBV18
CDR3: CASSPAAGGREQYF
DNA: TGTGCCAGCTCACCAGCAGCGGGAGGGCGAGAGCAGTACTTC

size: few
J: TRBJ2-1
D: TRBD2
V: TRBV6-5
CDR3: CASSQLAGGIDEQFF
DNA: TGTGCCAGCAGTCAACTAGCGGGAGGTATAGATGAGCAGTTCTTC

size: few
J: TRBJ2-7
D: NA
V: TRBV10-3
CDR3: CAISESAQGTYEQYF
DNA: TGTGCCATCAGTGAGTCGGCACAGGGAACCTACGAGCAGTACTTC

size: NA
J: TRBJ2-7
D: NA
V: TRBV21-1
CDR3: CASSNIRDRSYEQYF
DNA: TGTGCCAGCAGCAATATCCGAGACAGGTCCTACGAGCAGTACTTC

size: NA
J: TRBJ2-1
D: TRBD2
V: TRBV27
CDR3: CASSLTGRAYNEQFF
DNA: TGTGCCAGCAGTTTAACCGGGAGGGCCTACAATGAGCAGTTCTTC

size: few
J: TRBJ2-5
D: NA
V: TRBV11-2
CDR3: CASSLNQETQYF
DNA: TGTGCCAGCAGCCTCAACCAAGAGACCCAGTACTTC

size: many
J: TRBJ1-1
D: NA
V: TRBV15
CDR3: CATSSLGGAMVFF
DNA: TGTGCCACCAGCTCCTTAGGGGGGGCCATGGTTTTCTTT